This record looks at one TCR beta chain sequence and its context. As yet, its antigen is unknown. In every patient, relapse followed autologous stem cell transplantation, while exposure to brentuximab vedotin differed. The data are from a study of PD-1 blockade in classical Hodgkin lymphoma. The CDR3 runs 13 residues. Per germline, CDR1 KGHSH and CDR2 LQKENI. Trimming took off 5 bases at V and 4 bases at J, with 9 bases between the two ends. This table comes from immunoSEQ multiplex PCR, and its TCRdb copy is limited to in-frame clones, with some not included. The sample lists approximately 99,000 clones, roughly nine tenths occurring once. Findings and limits, study-wide: Newly diagnosed patients were said to have less baseline TCR diversity than healthy donors did. Similar baseline diversity was found in complete responders and newly diagnosed patients.

V usage is TRBV18 and J usage is TRBJ1-3; no definite D call. This sample comprised peripheral blood mononuclear cells (PBMCs), obtained before the second cycle of nivolumab. The sequence was collected from a human donor with classical Hodgkin lymphoma. The CDR3 reads CASSDGRGNTIYF. The CDR3 DNA is TGTGCCAGCTCAGATGGAAGAGGAAACACCATATATTTT. The full variable domain, rest sourced from reference TRBV18 and TRBJ1-3, is NAGVMQNPRHLVRRRGQEARLRCSPMKGHSHVYWYRQLPEEGLKFMVYLQKENIIDESGMPKERFSAEFPKEGPSILRIQQVVRGDSAAYFCASSDGRGNTIYFGEGSWLTVV.